This passage covers 11 T cell receptor beta chains from one sample sequenced in a study of cytomegalovirus exposure and HLA in healthy donors. The PCR had 60 Vbeta and 13 Jbeta primers. Libraries were prepared by immunoSEQ multiplex PCR; TCRdb keeps only in-frame clonotypes and omits some of them. The sample lists 130,000 or so clones, over 70% seen once, with around 1.5% in the top ten. The sequencing input was PBMCs. Source of these receptors: a woman in her thirties or forties in good health and CMV-seronegative.

The CDR3 DNA follows: TGTGCCAGCAGCTTACTAGCGGGGAGCTACAATGAGCAGTTCTTC. It codes for CASSLLAGSYNEQFF. J is TRBJ2-1 and V is TRBV7-9; TRBD2 matches 9 bases. The ends lost 2 bases at V and 3 bases at J; junction bases unmatched: 2. Looked up from germline, CDR1 is SEHNR and CDR2 is FQNEAQ (reference sequence). The CDR3 extends over 15 amino acids.

This clone has just one count. The gene calls are TRBV6-4 and TRBJ2-1; D perhaps matches TRBD2 (5 bases). Germline V gene lookup returns CDR1 MRHNA and CDR2 SNTAGT. Trimming removed 0 bases from V and 4 bases from J, with 13 bases in between. This CDR3 has 16 amino acids. The CDR3 spells CASSDSRRPGYNEQFF. In DNA, the CDR3 is TGTGCCAGCAGTGACTCTAGGCGGCCGGGGTACAATGAGCAGTTCTTC.

Concerning this clone itself: Other DNA sequences in this specimen translate into the identical CDR3. The chain employs TRBV27 and TRBJ2-7, with 7 bases fitting TRBD2. Trimming at V came to 6 bases and at J to 2 bases, leaving 7 bases not matched to a gene. Germline CDR1 MNHEY, CDR2 SMNVEV (reference sequence). CDR3 length: 14 amino acids. The CDR3 reads CASSLREGTYEQYF. The CDR3 coding sequence is TGTGCCAGCAGCTTGAGGGAGGGTACCTACGAGCAGTACTTC.

The rearrangement joins TRBV5-4 to TRBJ1-1; a possible D gene is TRBD1 (5 bases). This CDR3 has 13 residues. Germline V gene sequence: CDR1 SGHNT, CDR2 YYREEE (reference sequence). The germline V and J ends were trimmed by 2 bases and 4 bases, with 9 bases remaining between them. The CDR3 coding sequence is TGTGCCAGCAGCTTTGCAGGGATCACTGAAGCTTTCTTT. Amino acids: CASSFAGITEAFF. Complete variable domain (other parts from reference TRBV5-4 and TRBJ1-1): ETGVTQSPTHLIKTRGQQVTLRCSSQSGHNTVSWYQQALGQGPQFIFQYYREEENGRGNFPPRFSGLQFPNYSSELNVNALELDDSALYLCASSFAGITEAFFGQGTRLTVV.

The chain uses TRBV6-4 and TRBJ1-6; 7 bases fit TRBD1. The CDR3 is made up of 14 amino acids. The V gene's germline CDR1 is MRHNA and CDR2 SNTAGT. With 7 bases clipped from V and 6 bases from J, the junction kept 6 bases outside the gene matches. The CDR3 region is CASKNDRANSPLHF. In DNA, the CDR3 is TGTGCCAGCAAGAACGACAGGGCTAATTCACCCCTCCACTTT.

This clone occurred a few times. The gene calls are TRBV5-4 and TRBJ2-3; tentatively, D is TRBD1 (6 bases). The CDR3 contains 14 residues. V shed 4 bases and J shed 0 bases, with 9 bases lying between them. CDR1 is SGHNT and CDR2 is YYREEE in the germline V gene (reference sequence). CDR3 amino acids: CASSPDSSTDTQYF. The CDR3 bases are TGTGCCAGCAGCCCGGACAGTAGCACAGATACGCAGTATTTT.

The rearrangement uses TRBV5-1 and TRBJ1-2; 10 bases fit TRBD1. The CDR3 is made up of 14 amino acids. CDR1 and CDR2 (germline): SGHRS, YFSETQ. With V trimmed by 7 bases and J by 4 bases, 7 bases remained unmatched. The chain's CDR3 is CASGATGGTYGYTF. The CDR3 DNA sequence: TGCGCCAGCGGTGCGACAGGGGGCACCTATGGCTACACCTTC.

The chain combines TRBV21-1 with TRBJ1-1; the D call TRBD1 from the table was never checked on the DNA. TRBV21-1 is termed a pseudogene. The CDR3 sequence is 16 residues long. Written as DNA, the CDR3 is TGTGCCAGCAGCAATCCGCCTTGGGCGCAGAACACTGAAGCTTTCTTT. It specifies CASSNPPWAQNTEAFF.

CDR3 sequence: CASSTGIETQYF. CDR3 DNA sequence: TGTGCCAGCTCGACAGGGATCGAGACCCAGTACTTC. The rearrangement uses TRBV18 and TRBJ2-5; 7 positions agree with TRBD1. CDR1 and CDR2 from the germline V gene are KGHSH and LQKENI. Trimming took 6 bases from V and 5 from J; bases not matched to a gene: 3. The CDR3 length is 12 residues.

The V gene is TRBV5-1, the J gene TRBJ1-4; TRBD1 matches 7 bases. Losses at the gene ends were 4 bases for V and 6 bases for J; bases not matched to a gene: 18. CDR3 length equals 18 residues. Germline V lookup: CDR1 SGHRS, CDR2 YFSETQ. CDR3 in amino acids: CASSLSQGHRGGDEKLFF. CDR3 nucleotide sequence: TGCGCCAGCAGCCTCTCTCAAGGTCACAGGGGAGGTGATGAAAAACTGTTTTTT.

V is TRBV7-2 and J is TRBJ2-1, with D tentatively TRBD1 (6 bases). The germline CDR1 and CDR2 sequences are SGHTA and FQGNSA. Trimming removed 1 base at V and 5 bases at J, with 12 bases between. The CDR3 runs to 15 residues. The CDR3 coding sequence is TGTGCCAGCAGCTTAGGAACAGGGAACAACAATGAGCAGTTCTTC. Translated: CASSLGTGNNNEQFF.